This TCR beta chain originates from a study of identical twins. Study-wide results and caveats: Out-of-frame TCR alpha sharing in monozygotic twins exceeded recombination model predictions. Zero-insertion analyses might be partly confounded by invariant T cells like MAIT and iNKT.

The authors used template switching to add a universal primer site and gave cDNA unique molecular identifiers. TCRdb reprocessed the 5' RACE reads with MiXCR, giving one entry per CDR3 protein. Of roughly 260,000 distinct CDR3 sequences listed, over 11% are singletons. The table lists this clonotype with many counts. Antigen: not known. CDR1 and CDR2 (germline): MNHEY, SVGEGT. V gave up 1 base and J gave up 7 bases, with 5 bases separating them. The CDR3 consists of 11 residues. The rearrangement links TRBV6-2 or TRBV6-3 to TRBJ2-7; no firm D call. This receptor was taken from a woman aged 18-30 years in good health. Sequenced sample: memory (CD45RO+) T cells sorted from blood. This CDR3 reads CASSYFSEQYF. The CDR3 coding sequence is TGTGCCAGCAGTTACTTCTCGGAGCAGTACTTC.